The 9 T cell receptor beta chains below all came from one sample that was sequenced in a study of CD8+ T cells in alopecia areata. Following RNA extraction, reverse transcription yielded cDNA that acted as the sequencing template. Here immunoSEQ multiplex PCR was the method, and the copy in TCRdb shows in-frame clones only, minus some. The sample records about 180,000 clones, just under 60% being singletons. The specimen was CD4+ T cells sorted from blood, collected at week 0. The receptor source for this set is a human donor with alopecia areata.

The J gene is TRBJ1-6, the V gene TRBV15; TRBD1 is a possible D gene (5 bases). Per the germline V gene, CDR1 is LNHNV and CDR2 is YYDKDF (reference sequence). The germline V and J ends were trimmed by 4 bases and 1 base, with 11 bases remaining between them. This CDR3 has 16 residues. This CDR3 is CATSISGGSYNSPLHF. The CDR3 DNA reads as TGTGCCACCAGCATAAGCGGGGGATCCTATAATTCACCCCTCCACTTT.

The rearrangement joins TRBV2 to TRBJ2-2; perhaps TRBD2 as D (7 bases). V was clipped by 0 bases and J by 6 bases, with 8 bases between them. CDR1 and CDR2 from the germline V gene are SNHLY and FYNNEI. The CDR3 consists of 14 residues. DNA for the CDR3: TGTGCCAGCAGTGAAGCGGGGGGGCCCGGGGAGCTGTTTTTT. The encoded protein is CASSEAGGPGELFF.

A few counts support this clone. The chain couples TRBV2 to TRBJ1-3; no definite D call. From germline, CDR1 is SNHLY and CDR2 FYNNEI. The CDR3 extends over 15 amino acids. V was trimmed by 1 base and J by 2 bases, leaving 9 bases between them. In nucleotides, the CDR3 is TGTGCCAGCAGTGAAGAACAGTCCCCTGGAAACACCATATATTTT. Protein: CASSEEQSPGNTIYF.

The CDR3 here is CAWSNSYEQYF. The CDR3 DNA follows: TGTGCCTGGAGTAACAGCTACGAGCAGTACTTC. The V and J genes are TRBV30 and TRBJ2-7; no clear D gene. CDR3 length: 11 amino acids. Germline V gene lookup returns CDR1 GTSNPN and CDR2 SVGIG (reference sequence). V was trimmed by 2 bases and J by 3 bases, leaving 5 bases between them.

The chain carries TRBV6-1 and TRBJ2-3; no clear D. Germline V CDR1 and CDR2: MNHNS, SASEGT. V gave up 6 bases and J gave up 4 bases, with 17 bases separating them. The CDR3 is made up of 15 amino acids. The CDR3: CASSTGPPVPDTQYF. The CDR3, as DNA: TGTGCCAGCAGCACCGGACCTCCCGTCCCAGATACGCAGTATTTT.

The V gene is TRBV11-3, the J gene TRBJ1-2; no reliable D call. The ends were cut back, 2 bases at V and 5 bases at J, with 6 bases in the middle. Germline CDR1 is SGHNT and CDR2 is YENEEA. The CDR3 extends over 12 amino acids. The CDR3 bases are TGTGCCAGCAGCTTACGCAGTTATGGCTACACCTTC. Amino acids: CASSLRSYGYTF.

The chain has TRBV5-1 and TRBJ1-1, with TRBD1 matching 8 bases. Germline trimming cut 4 bases from V and 6 bases from J; bases unmatched to any gene: 5. Germline V gives CDR1 SGHRS, CDR2 YFSETQ. This CDR3 region has 13 residues. The CDR3 DNA reads as TGCGCCAGCAGCAAGACAGGGGCCCCTGAAGCTTTCTTT. Translating it yields CASSKTGAPEAFF.

The V gene is TRBV6-5, the J gene TRBJ1-2; D is possibly TRBD1 (5 bases). CDR3 size: 15 residues. Trimming removed 0 bases at V and 7 bases at J, with 15 bases between. From germline, CDR1 is MNHEY and CDR2 SVGAGI. The DNA of the CDR3 is TGTGCCAGCAGTTACTCCCGGACCCGGGGCTTTGGCTACACCTTC. It encodes CASSYSRTRGFGYTF.

Remarks on this clone: This sample includes further DNA sequences coding for the same CDR3. This rearrangement joins TRBV29-1 to TRBJ1-1; maybe TRBD1 (6 bases). V dropped 3 bases and J dropped 4 bases, with 9 bases sitting between them. From germline, CDR1 is SQVTM and CDR2 ANQGSEA. The CDR3 consists of 12 residues. The CDR3 DNA sequence: TGCAGCGTTGACAGGGGTGGCACTGAAGCTTTCTTT. Translation: CSVDRGGTEAFF.